What follows are 8 T cell receptor beta chains derived from one specimen sequenced in a study of cytomegalovirus exposure and HLA in healthy donors. The study ran its PCR with 60 Vbeta and 13 Jbeta primers. TCRdb keeps only in-frame clones here, not all; method: immunoSEQ multiplex PCR. The sample carries 95,000 to 110,000 clones, around 79% recorded once. Input material: PBMCs. The receptor set was obtained from a man in his fifties or sixties in good health and CMV-seropositive.

The J gene is TRBJ1-1, the V gene TRBV6-4; 10 nucleotides match TRBD1. This CDR3 is built from 14 residues. Germline CDR1 MRHNA, CDR2 SNTAGT. The trim removed 6 bases at V and 0 bases at J, leaving 1 base unmatched. The CDR3 here is CASRGQGMNTEAFF. For the CDR3, the DNA is TGTGCCAGCAGGGGACAGGGGATGAACACTGAAGCTTTCTTT.

The chain carries TRBV7-2 and TRBJ1-2; D uncertain. Trimming took off 0 bases at V and 4 bases at J, with 6 bases between the two ends. There are 13 residues in the CDR3. CDR1 and CDR2 (germline): SGHTA, FQGNSA. The CDR3 here is CASSLAASYGYTF. CDR3 bases: TGTGCCAGCAGCTTAGCGGCCTCCTATGGCTACACCTTC. Full variable domain (missing parts from reference TRBV7-2 and TRBJ1-2): GAGVSQSPSNKVTEKGKDVELRCDPISGHTALYWYRQSLGQGLEFLIYFQGNSAPDKSGLPSDRFSAERTGGSVSTLTIQRTQQEDSAVYLCASSLAASYGYTFGSGTRLTVV.

The CDR3 loop reads CASSESTLGGTQYF. For the CDR3, the DNA is TGCGCCAGCAGTGAGTCGACTCTGGGGGGGACCCAGTACTTC. This rearrangement joins TRBV10-2 to TRBJ2-5; perhaps TRBD2 as D (6 bases). Germline V gene sequence: CDR1 WSHSY, CDR2 SAAADI. The CDR3 covers 14 residues. Trimming cost V 0 bases and J 7 bases, with 12 bases left between them.

This sequence joins TRBV18 and TRBJ2-7, with D perhaps TRBD2 (6 bases). Trimming shortened V by 4 bases and J by 3 bases, and 13 bases separated the two germline ends. Germline CDR1 is KGHSH and CDR2 is LQKENI. The CDR3 consists of 14 residues. The CDR3 bases are TGTGCCAGCTCACGGGACTTGGGACGCTACGAGCAGTACTTC. Its protein is CASSRDLGRYEQYF.

The V call is TRBV27, the J call TRBJ2-7; TRBD1 matches at 8 bases. The germline V gene has CDR1 MNHEY and CDR2 SMNVEV (reference sequence). The CDR3 covers 15 residues. With 4 bases clipped from V and 4 bases from J, the junction kept 9 bases outside the gene matches. The CDR3 DNA is TGTGCCAGCAGTTCCCCCACGACAGGGGTATACGAGCAGTACTTC. Its translation: CASSSPTTGVYEQYF.

The J gene is TRBJ1-2, the V gene TRBV6-5, with 7 nucleotides matching TRBD1. This CDR3 is 15 amino acids long. Germline trimming cut 3 bases from V and 6 bases from J; bases unmatched to any gene: 10. From germline, CDR1 is MNHEY and CDR2 SVGAGI. The CDR3: CASSYGSTGHNGYTF. CDR3 DNA: TGTGCCAGCAGTTATGGGTCGACAGGGCACAATGGCTACACCTTC.

The chain has TRBV4-2 and TRBJ1-2; TRBD1 is a possible D gene (6 bases). CDR3 length: 16 residues. In germline, CDR1 is LGHNA, CDR2 YNFKEQ. V was pared by 3 bases and J by 2 bases, with 16 bases between. CDR3 DNA sequence: TGTGCCAGCAGCCAGGTACAGGGTGGTATAAACTATGGCTACACCTTC. As protein: CASSQVQGGINYGYTF.

The rearrangement links TRBV7-9 to TRBJ2-5, with 12 bases matching TRBD1. After removal of 0 bases from V and 5 bases from J, the junction contained 7 bases not matched to a gene. The CDR3 loop spans 17 amino acids. CDR1 and CDR2 from the germline V gene are SEHNR and FQNEAQ (reference sequence). CDR3 region: CASSLAPGQGAGETQYF. The DNA of the CDR3 is TGTGCCAGCAGCTTAGCCCCGGGACAGGGGGCCGGTGAGACCCAGTACTTC.